This paragraph covers one T cell receptor (beta chain) sequence. The CDR3 runs 18 residues. The ends were cut back, 1 base at V and 0 bases at J, with 13 bases in the middle. Per the germline V gene, CDR1 is SGHTA and CDR2 is FQGNSA. Each participant's cohort was designated according to participant-reported clinical history. The sample belongs to a study of blood T cell repertoires in COVID-19. Study at large: The origin of the acute and convalescent COVID-19 samples was the United States, Italy and Spain.

Original methodology: Reference gene primer amplification gave nucleated cell count estimates. Clones were sequenced by immunoSEQ multiplex PCR, and TCRdb holds only the in-frame ones, with some missing. The DNA was the basis for D and trimming; V, J and clone size are from that table. The table lists roughly 250,000 clones, roughly 87% of them singletons. Sequencing was carried out using PBMCs or T cells enriched from blood (not recorded which). This chain uses TRBV7-2 with TRBJ1-6; no firm D call. The TCR was taken from a woman aged 30 to 39 with acute COVID-19. In DNA form, the CDR3 reads TGTGCCAGCAGCTTAGGGTGGGCCCTTAGCTCCTATAATTCACCCCTCCACTTT. It codes for CASSLGWALSSYNSPLHF.